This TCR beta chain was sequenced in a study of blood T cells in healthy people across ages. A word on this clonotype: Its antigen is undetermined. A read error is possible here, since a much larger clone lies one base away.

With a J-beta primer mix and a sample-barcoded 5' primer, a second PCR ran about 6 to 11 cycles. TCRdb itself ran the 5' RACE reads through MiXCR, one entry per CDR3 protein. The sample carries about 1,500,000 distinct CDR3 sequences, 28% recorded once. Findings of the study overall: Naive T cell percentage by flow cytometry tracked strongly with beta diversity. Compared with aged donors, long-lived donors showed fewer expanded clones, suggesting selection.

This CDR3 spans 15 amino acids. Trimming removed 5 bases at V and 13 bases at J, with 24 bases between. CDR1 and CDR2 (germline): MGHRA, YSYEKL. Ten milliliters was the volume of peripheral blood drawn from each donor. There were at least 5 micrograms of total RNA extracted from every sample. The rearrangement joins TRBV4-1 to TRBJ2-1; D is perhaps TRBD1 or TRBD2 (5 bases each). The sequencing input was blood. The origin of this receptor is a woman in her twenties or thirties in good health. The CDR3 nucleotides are TGCGCCAGCAGCGTCGGGGCGCTACCCCAAGAGACCCAGTTCTTC. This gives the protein CASSVGALPQETQFF.